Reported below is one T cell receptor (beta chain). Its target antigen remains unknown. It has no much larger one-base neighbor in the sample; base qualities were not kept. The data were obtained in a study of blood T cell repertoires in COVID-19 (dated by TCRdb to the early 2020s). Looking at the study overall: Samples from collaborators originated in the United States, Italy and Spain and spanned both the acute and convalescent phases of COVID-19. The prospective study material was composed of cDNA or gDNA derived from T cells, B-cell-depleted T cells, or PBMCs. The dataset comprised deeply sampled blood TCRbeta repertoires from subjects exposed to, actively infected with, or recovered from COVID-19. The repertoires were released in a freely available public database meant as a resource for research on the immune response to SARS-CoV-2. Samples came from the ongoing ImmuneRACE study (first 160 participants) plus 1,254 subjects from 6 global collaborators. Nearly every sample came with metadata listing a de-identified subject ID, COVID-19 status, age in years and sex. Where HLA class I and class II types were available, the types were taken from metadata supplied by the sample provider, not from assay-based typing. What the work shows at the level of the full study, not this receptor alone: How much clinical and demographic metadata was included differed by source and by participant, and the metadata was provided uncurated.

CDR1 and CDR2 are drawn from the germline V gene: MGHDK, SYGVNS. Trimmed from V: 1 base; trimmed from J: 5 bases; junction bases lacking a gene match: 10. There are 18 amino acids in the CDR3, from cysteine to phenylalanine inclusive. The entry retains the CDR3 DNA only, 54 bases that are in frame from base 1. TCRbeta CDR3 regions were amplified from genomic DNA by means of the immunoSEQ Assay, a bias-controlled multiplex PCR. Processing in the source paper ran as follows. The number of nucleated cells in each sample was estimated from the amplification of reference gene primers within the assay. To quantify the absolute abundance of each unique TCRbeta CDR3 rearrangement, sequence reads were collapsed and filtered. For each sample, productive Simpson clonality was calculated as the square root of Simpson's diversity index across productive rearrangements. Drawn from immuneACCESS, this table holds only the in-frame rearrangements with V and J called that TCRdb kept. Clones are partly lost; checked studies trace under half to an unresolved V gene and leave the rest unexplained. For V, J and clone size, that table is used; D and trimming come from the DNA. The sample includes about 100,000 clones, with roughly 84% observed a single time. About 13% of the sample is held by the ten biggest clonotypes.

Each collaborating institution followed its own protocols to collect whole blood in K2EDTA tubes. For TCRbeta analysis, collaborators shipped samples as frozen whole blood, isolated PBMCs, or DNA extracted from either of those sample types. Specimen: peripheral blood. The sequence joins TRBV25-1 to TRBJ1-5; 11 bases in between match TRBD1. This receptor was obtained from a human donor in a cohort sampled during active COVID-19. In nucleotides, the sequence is TGTGCCAGCAGTGAATCTGGGTGGGACAGGGGGTTCGATCAGCCCCAGCATTTT. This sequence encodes CASSESGWDRGFDQPQHF.